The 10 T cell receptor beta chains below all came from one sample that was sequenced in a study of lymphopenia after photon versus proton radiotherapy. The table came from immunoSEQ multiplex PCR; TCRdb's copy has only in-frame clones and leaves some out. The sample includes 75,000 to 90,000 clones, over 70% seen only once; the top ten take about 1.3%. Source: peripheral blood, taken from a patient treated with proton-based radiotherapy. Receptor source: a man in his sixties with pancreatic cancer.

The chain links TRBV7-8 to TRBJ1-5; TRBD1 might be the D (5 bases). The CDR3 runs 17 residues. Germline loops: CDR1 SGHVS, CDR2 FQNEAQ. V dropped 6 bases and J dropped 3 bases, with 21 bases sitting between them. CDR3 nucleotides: TGTGCCAGCAGTTTTATAGCCACCCGGGACCCCAATCAGCCCCAGCATTTT. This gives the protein CASSFIATRDPNQPQHF.

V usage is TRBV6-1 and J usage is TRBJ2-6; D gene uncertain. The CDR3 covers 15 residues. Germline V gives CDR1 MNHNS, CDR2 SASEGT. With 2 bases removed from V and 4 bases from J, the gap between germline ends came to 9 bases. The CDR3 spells CASSERRAGANVLTF. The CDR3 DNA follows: TGTGCCAGCAGTGAACGTCGGGCAGGGGCCAACGTCCTGACTTTC.

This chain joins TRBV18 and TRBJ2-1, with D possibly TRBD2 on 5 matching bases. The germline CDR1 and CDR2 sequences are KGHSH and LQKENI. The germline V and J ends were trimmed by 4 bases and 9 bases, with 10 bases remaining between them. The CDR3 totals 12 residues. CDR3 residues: CASSRTGGEQFF. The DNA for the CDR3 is TGTGCCAGCTCACGTACCGGAGGTGAGCAGTTCTTC. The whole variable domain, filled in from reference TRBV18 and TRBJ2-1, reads NAGVMQNPRHLVRRRGQEARLRCSPMKGHSHVYWYRQLPEEGLKFMVYLQKENIIDESGMPKERFSAEFPKEGPSILRIQQVVRGDSAAYFCASSRTGGEQFFGPGTRLTVL.

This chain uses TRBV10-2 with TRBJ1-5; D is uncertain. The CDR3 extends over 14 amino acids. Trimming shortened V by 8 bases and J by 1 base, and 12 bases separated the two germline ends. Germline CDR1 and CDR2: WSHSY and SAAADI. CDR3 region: CASRDWESNQPQHF. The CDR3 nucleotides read TGCGCCAGCCGCGATTGGGAGAGCAATCAGCCCCAGCATTTT.

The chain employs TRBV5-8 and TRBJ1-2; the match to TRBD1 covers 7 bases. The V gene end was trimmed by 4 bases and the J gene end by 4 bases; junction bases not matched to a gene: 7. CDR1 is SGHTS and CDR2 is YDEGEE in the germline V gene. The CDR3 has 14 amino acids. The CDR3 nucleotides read TGTGCCAGCAGCAAGGACAGGAGGCCCTATGGCTACACCTTC. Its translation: CASSKDRRPYGYTF.

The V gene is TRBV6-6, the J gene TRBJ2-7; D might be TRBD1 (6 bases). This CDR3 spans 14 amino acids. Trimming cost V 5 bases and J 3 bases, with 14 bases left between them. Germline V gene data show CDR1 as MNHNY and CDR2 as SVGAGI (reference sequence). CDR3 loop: CASSPGTRVYEQYF. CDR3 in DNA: TGTGCCAGCAGTCCCGGGACAAGGGTCTACGAGCAGTACTTC.

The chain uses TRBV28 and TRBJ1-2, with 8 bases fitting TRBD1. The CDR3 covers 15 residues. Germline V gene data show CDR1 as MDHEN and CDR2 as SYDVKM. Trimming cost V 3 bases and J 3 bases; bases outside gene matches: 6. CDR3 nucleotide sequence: TGTGCCAGCAGTTTGCAGGGGGCACGTCACTATGGCTACACCTTC. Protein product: CASSLQGARHYGYTF.

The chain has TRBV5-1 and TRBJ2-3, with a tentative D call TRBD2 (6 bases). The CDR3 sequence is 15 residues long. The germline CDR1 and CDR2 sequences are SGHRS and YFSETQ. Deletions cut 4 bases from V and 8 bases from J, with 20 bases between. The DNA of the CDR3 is TGCGCCAGCAGCGAAACTAGCTCCCCAACGGGTACGCAGTATTTT. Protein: CASSETSSPTGTQYF. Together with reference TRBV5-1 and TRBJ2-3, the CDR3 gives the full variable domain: KAGVTQTPRYLIKTRGQQVTLSCSPISGHRSVSWYQQTPGQGLQFLFEYFSETQRNKGNFPGRFSGRQFSNSRSEMNVSTLELGDSALYLCASSETSSPTGTQYFGPGTRLTVL.

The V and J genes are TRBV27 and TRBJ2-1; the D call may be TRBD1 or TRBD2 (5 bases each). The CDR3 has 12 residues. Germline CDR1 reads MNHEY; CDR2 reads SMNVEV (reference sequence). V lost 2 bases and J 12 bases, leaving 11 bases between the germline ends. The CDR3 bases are TGTGCCAGCAGTTTAGACAGAGAGGGGCAGTTCTTC. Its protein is CASSLDREGQFF.

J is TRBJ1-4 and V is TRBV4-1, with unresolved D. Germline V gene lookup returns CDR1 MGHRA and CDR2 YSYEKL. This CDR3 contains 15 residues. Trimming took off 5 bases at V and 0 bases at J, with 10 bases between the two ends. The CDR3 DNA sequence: TGCGCCAGCAGCGGCACGGGCGCAACTAATGAAAAACTGTTTTTT. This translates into CASSGTGATNEKLFF.